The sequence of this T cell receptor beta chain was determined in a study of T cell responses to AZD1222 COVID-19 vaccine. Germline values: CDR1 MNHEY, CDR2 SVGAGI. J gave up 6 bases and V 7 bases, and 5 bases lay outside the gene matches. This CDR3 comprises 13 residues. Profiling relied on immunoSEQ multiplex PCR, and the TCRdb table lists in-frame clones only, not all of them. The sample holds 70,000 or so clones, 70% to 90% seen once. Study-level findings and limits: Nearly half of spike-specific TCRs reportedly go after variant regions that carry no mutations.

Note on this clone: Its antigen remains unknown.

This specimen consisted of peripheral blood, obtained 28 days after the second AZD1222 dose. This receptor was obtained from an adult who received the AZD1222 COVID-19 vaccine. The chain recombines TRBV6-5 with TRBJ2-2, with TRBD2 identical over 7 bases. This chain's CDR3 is CASTGTIAGELFF. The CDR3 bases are TGTGCCAGCACCGGGACTATAGCCGGGGAGCTGTTTTTT.